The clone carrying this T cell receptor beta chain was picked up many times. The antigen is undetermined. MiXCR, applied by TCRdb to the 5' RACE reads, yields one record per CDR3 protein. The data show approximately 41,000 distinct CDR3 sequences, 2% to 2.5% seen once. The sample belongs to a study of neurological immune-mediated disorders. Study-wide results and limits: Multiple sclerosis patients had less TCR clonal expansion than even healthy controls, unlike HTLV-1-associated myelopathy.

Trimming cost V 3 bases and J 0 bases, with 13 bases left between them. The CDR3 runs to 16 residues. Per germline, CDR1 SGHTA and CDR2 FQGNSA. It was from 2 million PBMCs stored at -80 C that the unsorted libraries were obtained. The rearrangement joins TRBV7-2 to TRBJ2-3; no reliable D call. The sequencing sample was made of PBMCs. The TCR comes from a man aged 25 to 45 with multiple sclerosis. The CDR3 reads CASSFNPASSTDTQYF. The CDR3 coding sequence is TGTGCCAGCAGCTTCAATCCAGCCTCTAGCACAGATACGCAGTATTTT.